This is a list of T cell receptor beta chains from one sample in a study of CD8+ T cells in alopecia areata. Method: immunoSEQ multiplex PCR; TCRdb's copy keeps in-frame clones and lacks some. There are more than 200,000 clones in the sample; roughly two thirds occur only once, and more than 0.95% lies in the top ten. Sequenced material: CD4+ T cells sorted from blood, taken at week 0. These receptors were obtained from a human donor with alopecia areata. Each CDR3 is given with its conserved first and last residue. A D gene is named only where the DNA matches it firmly. Not every row has a clone size; where given, it reads once, few, many or a size class.

NA TRBJ1-2 NA TRBV14 CASSQDGPPYGYTF TGTGCCAGCAGCCAAGATGGACCCCCCTATGGCTACACCTTC
TRBD2 TRBJ2-4 few TRBV5-4 CASSLIGGGEFGKNIQYF TGTGCCAGCAGCTTAATAGGCGGGGGAGAATTTGGCAAAAACATTCAGTACTTC
NA TRBJ1-2 NA TRBV5-4 CASSSTGFYGYTF TGTGCCAGCAGCTCTACAGGGTTTTATGGCTACACCTTC
NA TRBJ1-2 NA TRBV15 CATSQRNYGYTF TGTGCCACCAGCCAGAGAAACTATGGCTACACCTTC
NA TRBJ2-6 NA TRBV12-5 CASGLGSGANVLTF TGTGCTAGTGGCCTAGGCTCTGGGGCCAACGTCCTGACTTTC
TRBD1 TRBJ1-6 NA TRBV30 CAWSVSAGGNSPLHF TGTGCCTGGAGTGTATCCGCAGGGGGGAATTCACCCCTCCACTTT
TRBD1 TRBJ2-4 NA TRBV2 CASRQGTAKNIQYF TGTGCCAGCAGACAGGGGACGGCCAAAAACATTCAGTACTTC
NA TRBJ1-6 NA TRBV7-9 CASSGSNSPLHF TGTGCCAGCAGCGGCAGCAATTCACCCCTCCACTTT
TRBD2 TRBJ2-1 few TRBV13 CASSSRLAQNYNEQFF TGTGCCAGCAGTTCCCGACTAGCGCAAAACTACAATGAGCAGTTCTTC
NA TRBJ2-7 NA TRBV11-2 CASSLGGRPHEQYF TGTGCCAGCAGCTTAGGTGGCAGACCCCACGAGCAGTACTTC
NA TRBJ2-2 few TRBV5-1 CASSLDRANTGELFF TGCGCCAGCAGCTTGGACAGGGCGAACACCGGGGAGCTGTTTTTT
NA TRBJ1-2 once TRBV5-6 CASSLARLNYGYTF TGTGCCAGCAGCTTGGCCCGCCTTAACTATGGCTACACCTTC
NA TRBJ2-1 NA TRBV5-1 CASSLEGTQLYNEQFF TGCGCCAGCAGCCTGGAAGGGACCCAACTCTACAATGAGCAGTTCTTC
NA TRBJ2-2 NA TRBV29-1 CSVEGHLNTGELFF TGCAGCGTTGAAGGGCATCTTAACACCGGGGAGCTGTTTTTT
NA TRBJ2-5 NA TRBV29-1 CSVKVRVETQYF TGCAGCGTTAAGGTCAGGGTAGAGACCCAGTACTTC
NA TRBJ2-6 NA TRBV29-1 CSVVKAGANVLTF TGCAGCGTTGTGAAGGCTGGGGCCAACGTCCTGACTTTC
NA TRBJ1-4 once TRBV27 CASRTDSRANEKLFF TGTGCCAGCAGAACCGACAGTCGGGCTAATGAAAAACTGTTTTTT
NA TRBJ1-6 NA TRBV30 CAWSVARNSPLHF TGTGCCTGGAGTGTGGCCCGGAATTCACCCCTCCACTTT
NA TRBJ2-2 few TRBV4-1 CASSQGLRGTGELFF TGCGCCAGCAGCCAAGGTCTTAGGGGGACCGGGGAGCTGTTTTTT
NA TRBJ2-2 NA TRBV9 CASSSSSLGTGELFF TGTGCCAGCAGCTCCTCTAGCCTAGGCACCGGGGAGCTGTTTTTT
NA TRBJ2-3 NA TRBV9 CASSVGNREKTDTQYF TGTGCCAGCAGCGTAGGTAACAGGGAGAAAACAGATACGCAGTATTTT
TRBD1 TRBJ1-6 NA TRBV30 CAWRGGDNSPLHF TGTGCCTGGAGAGGGGGCGATAATTCACCCCTCCACTTT
NA TRBJ2-2 NA TRBV5-1 CATNNQGTGELFF TGCGCCACCAACAATCAGGGCACCGGGGAGCTGTTTTTT
TRBD1 TRBJ2-1 NA TRBV7-8 CASSLGQGRQETQFF TGTGCCAGCAGCTTGGGACAGGGGCGCCAAGAGACCCAGTTCTTC
NA TRBJ1-5 once TRBV5-1 CASSLGLGQPQHF TGCGCCAGCAGCTTGGGGCTGGGGCAGCCCCAGCATTTT
TRBD2 TRBJ2-5 NA TRBV9 CASSVGGTTQETQYF TGTGCCAGCAGCGTAGGTGGGACTACCCAAGAGACCCAGTACTTC
TRBD1 TRBJ2-5 NA TRBV5-1 CASSLVGTGAETQYF TGCGCCAGCAGCTTGGTCGGGACAGGGGCGGAGACCCAGTACTTC
NA TRBJ2-7 NA TRBV7-9 CASSLVQGPYYEQYF TGTGCCAGCAGCTTAGTACAGGGTCCTTACTACGAGCAGTACTTC
NA TRBJ2-1 NA TRBV5-1 CASSSVRGNEQFF TGCGCCAGCAGCTCGGTCCGGGGGAATGAGCAGTTCTTC
NA TRBJ1-2 NA TRBV7-9 CASSFVAGMGYTF TGTGCCAGCAGCTTCGTCGCGGGGATGGGCTACACCTTC
NA TRBJ1-1 NA TRBV19 CASSELRNTEAFF TGTGCCAGTAGTGAGCTGAGGAACACTGAAGCTTTCTTT
NA TRBJ2-3 NA TRBV7-9 CASSFGGGNTQYF TGTGCCAGCAGCTTTGGGGGCGGGAATACGCAGTATTTT